The subject of this entry is one TCR beta chain. Antigen specificity is unknown. This sample is drawn from a study of T cells in Graves' hyperthyroidism and ophthalmopathy. Findings of the study overall: Ophthalmopathy was told apart from stable hyperthyroidism by a 13 V-J model. Within blood appeared most thyroid clonotypes that had expanded above 0.001.

TCR beta CDR3 regions were amplified from RNA transcripts. A set of HTBI primers served as the primers for a first-round RT-PCR of the TCR CDR3. MiXCR, applied by TCRdb to the multiplex PCR reads, yields one record per CDR3 protein. The sample contains around 660,000 distinct CDR3 sequences, over 40% of which appear only once. V dropped 4 bases and J dropped 9; count of bases not matched to a gene: 1. Germline values: CDR1 LNHDA, CDR2 SQIVND (reference sequence). This CDR3 has 12 amino acids. Patients were excluded for uncontrolled infection, other autoimmune disease, pregnancy or lactation. The TCR comes from an adult man with Graves' disease, either hyperthyroidism or ophthalmopathy (not recorded which). The V and J genes are TRBV19 and TRBJ1-5, with 9 bases lining up with TRBD1. What was sequenced was peripheral blood or thyroid tissue (not recorded which). In nucleotides, the CDR3 is TGTGCCAGTAGTACGGGACAGGGGCCCCAGCATTTT. Amino acid sequence: CASSTGQGPQHF.